This TCR beta chain emerged from a study of PD-1 blockade in classical Hodgkin lymphoma. Described time point: cycle 4 day 1 (C4D1), after around six weeks of nivolumab. Relapse was seen in all patients after autologous stem cell transplantation, and brentuximab vedotin exposure was variable. The CDR3 loop spans 14 amino acids. The germline V gene has CDR1 SGHVS and CDR2 FQNEAQ. V lost 5 bases and J lost 7, with 15 bases in between. Libraries were prepared by immunoSEQ multiplex PCR; TCRdb keeps only in-frame clonotypes and omits some of them. Of 75,000 to 95,000 clones in the sample, 75% to 85% were seen once.

The chain is built from TRBV7-8 and TRBJ2-4, with D uncertain. This sequence originates from a human donor with classical Hodgkin lymphoma. Sequencing was performed on peripheral blood mononuclear cells (PBMCs), taken before the fourth cycle of nivolumab. The CDR3: CASSRDSPPNIQYF. As DNA, the CDR3 is TGTGCCAGCAGCAGAGACTCGCCCCCCAACATTCAGTACTTC.